Described below is a single TCR beta chain sequence and its context. This entry comes from a study of blood T cell repertoires in COVID-19. As for the study in general: Specimens from acute and convalescent COVID-19 originated in the United States, Italy and Spain. T cells, B-cell-depleted T cells, or PBMCs supplied cDNA or gDNA.

Among Cohort 3 donors, those recovered had two negative PCRs, clearance, or symptom resolution. Trimming removed 4 bases from V and 5 bases from J; junction bases left unmatched: 11. The CDR3 is 15 residues long. The germline V gene has CDR1 SGHTS and CDR2 YDEGEE. Per the original methods: Reference gene primer amplification yielded estimated nucleated cell counts. Some clones are missing from TCRdb's copy, which holds only in-frame ones; the method was immunoSEQ multiplex PCR. The V and J calls and clone size were taken over from that table, and D and trimming were inferred from the DNA. Among about 140,000 clones, over 80% were seen once, and the ten largest hold approximately 10%.

This sequence joins TRBV5-8 and TRBJ2-5, with 7 positions matching TRBD1. This clonotype was obtained from a man in his 60s who had recovered from COVID-19. The sequencing input was PBMCs or T cells enriched from blood (not recorded which). The CDR3 sequence is CASSRGQATWETQYF. CDR3 nucleotides: TGTGCCAGCAGCCGTGGACAGGCCACTTGGGAGACCCAGTACTTC. Filled out from reference TRBV5-8 and TRBJ2-5, the complete variable domain reads EAGVTQSPTHLIKTRGQQATLRCSPISGHTSVYWYQQALGLGLQFLLWYDEGEERNRGNFPPRFSGRQFPNYSSELNVNALELEDSALYLCASSRGQATWETQYFGPGTRLLVL.